The clone carrying this T cell receptor (beta chain) was seen a single time. As originally analysed: Counts of nucleated cells, estimated from reference gene primer amplification, were obtained. Assay used: immunoSEQ multiplex PCR; TCRdb lists only in-frame clones, some missing. V, J and clone size reflect that table, while D and trimming were determined from the DNA. The repertoire holds a few hundred thousand clones, with about 85% as singletons. Trimming cost V 0 bases and J 6 bases; bases outside gene matches: 8. Per germline, CDR1 SGHRS and CDR2 YFSETQ. The CDR3 contains 15 residues. The sample is drawn from a study of blood T cell repertoires in COVID-19.

V gene TRBV5-1 combines with J gene TRBJ2-7, with 8 bases matching TRBD2. What was sequenced was peripheral blood. The TCR sequence derives from a woman under 30 with acute or convalescent COVID-19. Here the CDR3 DNA reads TGCGCCAGCAGCTTGGCCCGGGAGGGTGTGGGCGAGCAGTACTTC. This gives the protein CASSLAREGVGEQYF. The full variable domain, with the rest looked up from reference TRBV5-1 and TRBJ2-7, is KAGVTQTPRYLIKTRGQQVTLSCSPISGHRSVSWYQQTPGQGLQFLFEYFSETQRNKGNFPGRFSGRQFSNSRSEMNVSTLELGDSALYLCASSLAREGVGEQYFGPGTRLTVT.